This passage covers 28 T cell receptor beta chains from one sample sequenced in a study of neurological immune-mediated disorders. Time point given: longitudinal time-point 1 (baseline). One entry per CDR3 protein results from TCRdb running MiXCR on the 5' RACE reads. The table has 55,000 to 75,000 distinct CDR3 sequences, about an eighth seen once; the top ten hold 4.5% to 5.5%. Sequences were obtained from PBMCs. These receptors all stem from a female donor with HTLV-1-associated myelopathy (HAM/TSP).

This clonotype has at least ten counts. In DNA form, the CDR3 reads TGCGCCAGCAGCCAAGACAGTGCCGGGGAGCTGTTTTTT. It specifies CASSQDSAGELFF. V usage is TRBV4-1 and J usage is TRBJ2-2; D gene ambiguous. The V end was cut by 0 bases, the J end by 6 bases, with 5 bases between. Germline V gives CDR1 MGHRA, CDR2 YSYEKL. The CDR3 totals 13 residues.

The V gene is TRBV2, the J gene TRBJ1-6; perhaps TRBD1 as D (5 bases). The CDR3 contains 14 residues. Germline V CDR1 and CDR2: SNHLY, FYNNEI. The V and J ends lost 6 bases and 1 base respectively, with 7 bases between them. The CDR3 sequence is CASREGSYNSPLHF. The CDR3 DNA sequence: TGTGCCAGCAGGGAGGGGTCCTATAATTCACCCCTCCACTTT.

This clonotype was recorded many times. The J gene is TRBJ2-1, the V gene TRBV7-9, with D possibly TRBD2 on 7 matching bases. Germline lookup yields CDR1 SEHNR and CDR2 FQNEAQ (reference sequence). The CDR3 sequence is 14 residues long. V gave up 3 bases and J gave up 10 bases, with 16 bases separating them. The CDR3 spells CASSFGGGPGEQFF. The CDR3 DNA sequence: TGTGCCAGCAGCTTCGGCGGGGGCCCTGGGGAGCAGTTCTTC.

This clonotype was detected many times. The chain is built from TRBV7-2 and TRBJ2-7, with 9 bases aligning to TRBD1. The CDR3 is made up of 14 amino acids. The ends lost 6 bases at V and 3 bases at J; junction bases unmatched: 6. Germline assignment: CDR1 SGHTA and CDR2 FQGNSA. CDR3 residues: CASRFGTGNYEQYF. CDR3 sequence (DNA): TGTGCCAGCAGGTTCGGGACAGGGAACTACGAGCAGTACTTC.

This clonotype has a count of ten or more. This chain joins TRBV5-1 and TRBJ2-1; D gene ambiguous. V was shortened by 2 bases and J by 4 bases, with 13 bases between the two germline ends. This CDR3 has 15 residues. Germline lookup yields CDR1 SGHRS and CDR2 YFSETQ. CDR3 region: CASSLQPTEYNEQFF. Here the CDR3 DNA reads TGCGCCAGCAGCTTACAACCGACGGAGTACAATGAGCAGTTCTTC.

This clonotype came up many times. The CDR3 coding sequence is TGCAGTGCTAGATCCGGGGATAATTCACCCCTCCACTTT. Protein: CSARSGDNSPLHF. The chain is built from TRBV20-1 and TRBJ1-6, with no clear D. Germline V gives CDR1 DFQATT, CDR2 SNEGSKA (reference sequence). The CDR3 is 13 residues long. The V end was cut by 2 bases, the J end by 5 bases, with 7 bases between.

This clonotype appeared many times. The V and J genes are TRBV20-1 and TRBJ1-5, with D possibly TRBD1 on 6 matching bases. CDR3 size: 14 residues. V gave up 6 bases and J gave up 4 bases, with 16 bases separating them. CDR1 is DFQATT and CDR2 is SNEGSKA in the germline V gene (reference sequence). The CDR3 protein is CSAQDTGKNQPQHF. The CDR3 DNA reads TGCAGTGCGCAAGATACAGGGAAAAATCAGCCCCAGCATTTT.

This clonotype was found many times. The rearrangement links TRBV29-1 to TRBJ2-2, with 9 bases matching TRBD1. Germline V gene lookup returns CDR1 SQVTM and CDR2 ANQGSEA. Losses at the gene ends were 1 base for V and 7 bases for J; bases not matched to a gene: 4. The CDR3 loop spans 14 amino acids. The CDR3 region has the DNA TGCAGCGTTGAAGGGACAGGGGCTGGCGGGGAGCTGTTTTTT. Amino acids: CSVEGTGAGGELFF.

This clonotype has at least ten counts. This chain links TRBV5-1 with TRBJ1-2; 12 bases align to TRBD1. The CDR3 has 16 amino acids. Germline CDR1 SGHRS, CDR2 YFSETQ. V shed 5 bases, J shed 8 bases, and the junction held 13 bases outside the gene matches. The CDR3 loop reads CASSSASGQGAAGYTF. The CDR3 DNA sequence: TGCGCCAGCAGTTCCGCCTCGGGACAGGGGGCGGCCGGCTACACCTTC.

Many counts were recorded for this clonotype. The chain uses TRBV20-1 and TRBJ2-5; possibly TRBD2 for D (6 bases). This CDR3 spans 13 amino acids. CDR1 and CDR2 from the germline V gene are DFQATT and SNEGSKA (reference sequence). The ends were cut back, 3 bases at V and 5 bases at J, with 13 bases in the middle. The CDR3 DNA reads TGCAGTGCTAGTTCTCCGGGGGTTGAGACCCAGTACTTC. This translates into CSASSPGVETQYF.

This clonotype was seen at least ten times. Written as DNA, the CDR3 is TGCGCCAGCAGCTTCCGGGACAGGGAACAAGCTTTCTTT. This codes for CASSFRDREQAFF. V gene TRBV5-1 combines with J gene TRBJ1-1, with 9 bases that match TRBD1. Germline V gene sequence: CDR1 SGHRS, CDR2 YFSETQ. The CDR3 extends over 13 amino acids. Losses at the gene ends were 2 bases for V and 9 bases for J; bases not matched to a gene: 5.

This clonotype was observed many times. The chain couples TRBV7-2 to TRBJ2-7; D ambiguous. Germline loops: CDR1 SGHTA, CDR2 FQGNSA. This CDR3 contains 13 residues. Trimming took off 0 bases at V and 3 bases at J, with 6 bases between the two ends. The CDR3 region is CASSLAQFYEQYF. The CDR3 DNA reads TGTGCCAGCAGCTTAGCACAGTTCTACGAGCAGTACTTC.

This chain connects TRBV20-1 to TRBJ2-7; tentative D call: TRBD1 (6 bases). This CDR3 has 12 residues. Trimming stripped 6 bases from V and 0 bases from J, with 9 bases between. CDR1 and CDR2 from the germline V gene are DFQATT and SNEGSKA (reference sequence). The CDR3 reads CSANRDSYEQYF. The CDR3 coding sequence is TGCAGTGCAAACAGGGACTCCTACGAGCAGTACTTC.

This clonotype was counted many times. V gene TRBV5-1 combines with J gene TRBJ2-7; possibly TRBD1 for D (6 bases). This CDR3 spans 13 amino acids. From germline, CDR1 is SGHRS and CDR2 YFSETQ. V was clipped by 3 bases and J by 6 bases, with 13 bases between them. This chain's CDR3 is CASSSQGSTEQYF. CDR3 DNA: TGCGCCAGCAGCTCACAGGGTTCTACCGAGCAGTACTTC.

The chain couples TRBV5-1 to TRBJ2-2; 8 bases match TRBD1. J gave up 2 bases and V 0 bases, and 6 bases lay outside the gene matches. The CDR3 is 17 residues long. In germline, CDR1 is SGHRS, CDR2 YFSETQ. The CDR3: CASSLGFGQGNTGELFF. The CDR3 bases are TGCGCCAGCAGCTTGGGTTTCGGACAGGGAAACACCGGGGAGCTGTTTTTT.

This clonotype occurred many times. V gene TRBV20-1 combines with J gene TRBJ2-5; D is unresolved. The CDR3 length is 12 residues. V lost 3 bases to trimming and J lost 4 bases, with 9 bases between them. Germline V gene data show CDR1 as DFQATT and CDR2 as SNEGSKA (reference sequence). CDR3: CSASHSTETQYF. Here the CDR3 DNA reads TGCAGTGCTAGCCACAGTACAGAGACCCAGTACTTC.

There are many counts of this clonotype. CDR3 amino acids: CASSPSQGSTGELFF. Here the CDR3 DNA reads TGCGCCAGCAGCCCATCACAGGGGTCCACCGGGGAGCTGTTTTTT. This rearrangement joins TRBV5-1 to TRBJ2-2, with 7 bases aligning to TRBD1. The V segment lost 4 bases and the J segment 4 bases; nucleotides outside the gene matches: 7. CDR1 and CDR2 (germline): SGHRS, YFSETQ. CDR3 length: 15 residues.

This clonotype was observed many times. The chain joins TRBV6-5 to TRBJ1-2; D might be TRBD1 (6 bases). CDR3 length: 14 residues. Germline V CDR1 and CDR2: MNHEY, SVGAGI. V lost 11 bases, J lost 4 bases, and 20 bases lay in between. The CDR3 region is CAPWCGGKPYGYTF. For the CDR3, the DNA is TGTGCCCCGTGGTGTGGGGGCAAACCCTATGGCTACACCTTC.

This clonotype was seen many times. The CDR3 DNA sequence: TGCAGTGCTAGAGATGGGGGTATCGGCTATGGCTACACCTTC. It yields the protein CSARDGGIGYGYTF. The chain has TRBV20-1 and TRBJ1-2, with a weak D call TRBD1 (5 bases). In germline, CDR1 is DFQATT, CDR2 SNEGSKA (reference sequence). Trimming took 0 bases from V and 4 from J, leaving 12 bases between them. The CDR3 has 14 residues.

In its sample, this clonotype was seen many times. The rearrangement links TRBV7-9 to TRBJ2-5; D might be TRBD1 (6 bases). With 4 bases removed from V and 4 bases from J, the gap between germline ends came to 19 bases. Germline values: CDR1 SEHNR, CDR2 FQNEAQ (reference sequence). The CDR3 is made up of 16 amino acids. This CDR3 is CASSSQDRSGPETQYF. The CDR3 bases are TGTGCCAGCAGCTCACAGGACAGATCGGGACCAGAGACCCAGTACTTC.

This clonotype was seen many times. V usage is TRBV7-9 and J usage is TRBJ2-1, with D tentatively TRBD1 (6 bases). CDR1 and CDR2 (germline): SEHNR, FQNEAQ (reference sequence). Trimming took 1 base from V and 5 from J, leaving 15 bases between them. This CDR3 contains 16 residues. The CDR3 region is CASSLEKSAGDNEQFF. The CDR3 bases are TGTGCCAGCAGCTTAGAAAAGTCGGCAGGGGACAATGAGCAGTTCTTC. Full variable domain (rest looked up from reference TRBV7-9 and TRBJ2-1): DTGVSQNPRHKITKRGQNVTFRCDPISEHNRLYWYRQTLGQGPEFLTYFQNEAQLEKSRLLSDRFSAERPKGSFSTLEIQRTEQGDSAMYLCASSLEKSAGDNEQFFGPGTRLTVL.

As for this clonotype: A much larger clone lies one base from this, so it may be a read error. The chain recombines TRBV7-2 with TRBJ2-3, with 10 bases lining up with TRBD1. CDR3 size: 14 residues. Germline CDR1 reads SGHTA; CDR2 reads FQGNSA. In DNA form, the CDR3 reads TGTGTCAGCACCAGACAGGGGGCTGGAGATACGCAGTATTTT. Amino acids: CVSTRQGAGDTQYF.

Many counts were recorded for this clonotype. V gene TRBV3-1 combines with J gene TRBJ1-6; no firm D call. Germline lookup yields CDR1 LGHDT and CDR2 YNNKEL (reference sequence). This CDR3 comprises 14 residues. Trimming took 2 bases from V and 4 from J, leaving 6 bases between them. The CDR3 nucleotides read TGTGCCAGCAGCCAACAGACTTATAATTCACCCCTCCACTTT. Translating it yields CASSQQTYNSPLHF.

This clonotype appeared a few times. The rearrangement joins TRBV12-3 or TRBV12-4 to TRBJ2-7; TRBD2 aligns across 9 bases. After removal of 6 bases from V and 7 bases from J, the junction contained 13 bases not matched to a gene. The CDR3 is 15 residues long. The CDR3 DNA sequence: TGTGCCAGCAGAGCCGGGCGGTCTAGCGGGGTTGAGCAGTACTTC. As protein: CASRAGRSSGVEQYF.

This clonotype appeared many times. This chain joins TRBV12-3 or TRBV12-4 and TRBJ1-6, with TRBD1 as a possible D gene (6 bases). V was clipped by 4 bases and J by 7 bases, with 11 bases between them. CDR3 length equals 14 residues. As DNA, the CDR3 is TGTGCCAGCAGTTCAGGGGATGGGAATTCACCCCTCCACTTT. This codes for CASSSGDGNSPLHF.

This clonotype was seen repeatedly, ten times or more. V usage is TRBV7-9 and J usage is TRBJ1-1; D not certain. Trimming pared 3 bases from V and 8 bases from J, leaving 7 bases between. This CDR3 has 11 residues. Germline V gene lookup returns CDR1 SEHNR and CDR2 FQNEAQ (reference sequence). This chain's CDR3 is CASSLGGEAFF. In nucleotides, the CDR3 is TGTGCCAGCAGCTTGGGAGGAGAAGCTTTCTTT.

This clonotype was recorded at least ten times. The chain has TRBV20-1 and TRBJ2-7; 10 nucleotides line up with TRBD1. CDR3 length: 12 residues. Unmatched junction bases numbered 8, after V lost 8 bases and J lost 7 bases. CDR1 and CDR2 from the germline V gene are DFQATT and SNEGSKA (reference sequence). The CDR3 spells CSSYDRGREQYF. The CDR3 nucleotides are TGCAGTTCTTACGACAGGGGGCGGGAGCAGTACTTC.

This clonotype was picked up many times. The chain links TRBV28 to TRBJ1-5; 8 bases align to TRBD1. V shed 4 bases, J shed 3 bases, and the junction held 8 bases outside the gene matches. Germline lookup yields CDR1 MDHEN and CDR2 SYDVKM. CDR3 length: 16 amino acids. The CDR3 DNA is TGTGCCAGCAGTTCCCCGAGCAGGGGGCACAATCAGCCCCAGCATTTT. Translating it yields CASSSPSRGHNQPQHF.